This entry lists 25 T cell receptor beta chains sequenced from one sample in a study of blood T cells in healthy people across ages. The second PCR ran roughly 6 to 11 cycles with a sample-barcoded 5' primer and J-beta primers. MiXCR, applied by TCRdb to the 5' RACE reads, yields one record per CDR3 protein. Of hundreds of thousands of distinct CDR3 sequences in the sample, about 30% were seen once. The specimen was blood. The receptors were gathered from an elderly woman in good health.

The chain uses TRBV9 and TRBJ1-2; 7 bases map to TRBD1. CDR1 and CDR2 (germline): SGDLS, YYNGEE. The trim removed 3 bases at V and 7 bases at J, leaving 6 bases unmatched. CDR3 length: 13 amino acids. CDR3 nucleotide sequence: TGTGCCAGCAGCGCCCAAGACAGGGCTGGCTACACCTTC. This codes for CASSAQDRAGYTF.

There are a few counts of this clonotype. Written as DNA, the CDR3 is TGTGCCAGCTCACTGTTTCAGGGGGCGGAGACCCAGTACTTC. Its protein is CASSLFQGAETQYF. V and J are TRBV18 and TRBJ2-5; 8 nucleotides align to TRBD1. The CDR3 contains 14 residues. With V trimmed by 4 bases and J by 5 bases, 6 bases remained unmatched. Looked up from germline, CDR1 is KGHSH and CDR2 is LQKENI.

The table lists this clonotype with many counts. The chain combines TRBV7-2 with TRBJ2-5; 7 nucleotides line up with TRBD2. Germline V gene data show CDR1 as SGHTA and CDR2 as FQGNSA. The CDR3 has 17 residues. V lost 5 bases to trimming and J lost 5 bases; unmatched junction nucleotides: 17. The CDR3, as DNA: TGTGCCAGCAGCCTAACCTGGTCTAGCGGCCCTATGGAGACCCAGTACTTC. Its translation is CASSLTWSSGPMETQYF. Full variable domain (outside the CDR3, taken from reference TRBV7-2 and TRBJ2-5): GAGVSQSPSNKVTEKGKDVELRCDPISGHTALYWYRQSLGQGLEFLIYFQGNSAPDKSGLPSDRFSAERTGGSVSTLTIQRTQQEDSAVYLCASSLTWSSGPMETQYFGPGTRLLVL.

This clonotype was seen a handful of times. The chain uses TRBV12-3 or TRBV12-4 and TRBJ2-1; 8 positions agree with TRBD2. The end of the DNA is better explained by TRBJ2-7, so the J call may be wrong. The CDR3 length is 16 residues. DNA for the CDR3: TGTGCCAGCAGTTTACGGAGCGGGGGTTCCTACAATGAGCAGTACTTC. Protein sequence: CASSLRSGGSYNEQYF.

This clonotype appeared many times. The J gene is TRBJ2-1, the V gene TRBV7-2; TRBD1 is a possible D gene (6 bases). This CDR3 has 15 amino acids. The germline V and J ends were trimmed by 1 base and 3 bases, with 10 bases remaining between them. The germline gives CDR1 SGHTA, CDR2 FQGNSA. This CDR3 is CASSLGDKHYNEQFF. CDR3 coding DNA: TGTGCCAGCAGCTTAGGGGACAAGCACTACAATGAGCAGTTCTTC. Variable domain in full (rest from reference TRBV7-2 and TRBJ2-1): GAGVSQSPSNKVTEKGKDVELRCDPISGHTALYWYRQSLGQGLEFLIYFQGNSAPDKSGLPSDRFSAERTGGSVSTLTIQRTQQEDSAVYLCASSLGDKHYNEQFFGPGTRLTVL.

CDR3 sequence reads: CASSKGRGGPPNNEQFF. The CDR3 nucleotides are TGTGCCAGCAGCAAAGGACGAGGGGGCCCACCCAACAATGAGCAGTTCTTC. The V and J genes are TRBV21-1 and TRBJ2-1; the D call in the table, TRBD1, was not verified against the DNA. TRBV21-1 is a pseudogene locus. This CDR3 spans 17 amino acids.

With regard to this clonotype: Germline and junction disagree at one end, which may indicate a read error. V usage is TRBV18 and J usage is TRBJ2-5; no clear D. The length of the CDR3 is 14 residues. Looked up from germline, CDR1 is KGHSH and CDR2 is LQKENI. This CDR3 reads CASSFTGQKEAQYF. As DNA, the CDR3 is TGTGCCAGCTCCTTCACGGGTCAGAAAGAGGCCCAGTACTTC.

The chain has TRBV7-2 and TRBJ1-4; TRBD1 matches 8 bases. V shed 7 bases, J shed 6 bases, and the junction held 10 bases outside the gene matches. CDR3 length: 15 residues. From germline, CDR1 is SGHTA and CDR2 FQGNSA. The CDR3 bases are TGTGCCAGCAACTTCAGGGGGCCGGGTTATGAAAAACTGTTTTTT. Encoded protein: CASNFRGPGYEKLFF.

Notes on this clonotype: A much larger clone differs from this one at a single base, so this may be a read error. This chain links TRBV10-3 with TRBJ2-5; perhaps D is TRBD1 or TRBD2 (5 bases each). Germline V gene sequence: CDR1 ENHRY, CDR2 SYGVKD. CDR3 length: 14 amino acids. V was shortened by 5 bases and J by 5 bases, with 15 bases between the two germline ends. DNA for the CDR3: TGTGCCATCAGTTCTAACAGGAGGCGGGAGACCCAGTACTTC. It translates to CAISSNRRRETQYF.

The chain couples TRBV7-8 to TRBJ2-7; 8 bases agree with TRBD1. Germline assignment: CDR1 SGHVS and CDR2 FQNEAQ. This CDR3 is built from 16 residues. The trim removed 0 bases at V and 4 bases at J, leaving 8 bases unmatched. The CDR3 sequence is CASSLAAGGAGYEQYF. The CDR3, as DNA: TGTGCCAGCAGCTTAGCGGCAGGGGGCGCGGGTTACGAGCAGTACTTC. Together with reference TRBV7-8 and TRBJ2-7, the CDR3 gives the full variable domain: GAGVSQSPRYKVAKRGQDVALRCDPISGHVSLFWYQQALGQGPEFLTYFQNEAQLDKSGLPSDRFFAERPEGSVSTLKIQRTQQEDSAVYLCASSLAAGGAGYEQYFGPGTRLTVT.

The V gene is TRBV4-1, the J gene TRBJ2-4; maybe TRBD1 (6 bases). V lost 1 base, J lost 13 bases, and 17 bases lay in between. Per germline, CDR1 MGHRA and CDR2 YSYEKL. This CDR3 spans 14 amino acids. CDR3 loop: CASSQVPGDHEQYF. CDR3 bases: TGCGCCAGCAGCCAAGTTCCAGGGGACCATGAGCAGTACTTC.

The sample holds a few counts of this clonotype. The chain's CDR3 is CSARPGGPDGQYF. In DNA form, the CDR3 reads TGCAGTGCTAGACCGGGGGGGCCGGACGGGCAGTACTTC. The chain joins TRBV20-1 to TRBJ2-7, with 8 positions matching TRBD2. Trimming cost V 2 bases and J 9 bases; bases outside gene matches: 9. The CDR3 runs to 13 residues. Germline V gene sequence: CDR1 DFQATT, CDR2 SNEGSKA (reference sequence).

With regard to this clonotype: This could be a read error, since a much larger clone is one nucleotide away. V is TRBV20-1 and J is TRBJ2-4, with 9 bases lining up with TRBD1. CDR3 length: 13 residues. With V trimmed by 3 bases and J by 5 bases, 2 bases remained unmatched. CDR1 is DFQATT, CDR2 SNEGSKA, per germline (reference sequence). The CDR3 bases are TGCAGTGCTAGGTGGACAGGGGAAAACATTCAGTACTTC. Protein sequence: CSARWTGENIQYF.

This clonotype was seen ten or more times. CDR3 DNA: TGCGCCAGCAGCCAAGAAAGGGTCCAGGGAGATGGCTACACCTTC. Translating it yields CASSQERVQGDGYTF. The chain has TRBV4-1 and TRBJ1-2, with D possibly matching TRBD1 (5 bases). With 0 bases removed from V and 6 bases from J, the gap between germline ends came to 14 bases. The CDR3 has 15 residues. Germline V gene data show CDR1 as MGHRA and CDR2 as YSYEKL.

In its sample, this clonotype was seen a few times. V gene TRBV6-2 or TRBV6-3 combines with J gene TRBJ1-6, with D unclear. CDR1 and CDR2 from the germline V gene are MNHEY and SVGEGT. The CDR3 covers 15 residues. V dropped 0 bases and J dropped 8 bases, with 11 bases sitting between them. The CDR3 is CASSYSGRVDSPLHF. CDR3 sequence (DNA): TGTGCCAGCAGTTACTCGGGAAGGGTTGATTCACCCCTCCACTTT.

This clonotype was seen a few times. The chain joins TRBV6-2 or TRBV6-3 to TRBJ1-5, with D unclear. V dropped 0 bases and J dropped 0 bases, with 6 bases sitting between them. This CDR3 is 15 amino acids long. CDR1 and CDR2 from the germline V gene are MNHEY and SVGEGT. The CDR3 loop reads CASSYSGDSNQPQHF. DNA of the CDR3: TGTGCCAGCAGTTACTCCGGGGATAGCAATCAGCCCCAGCATTTT.

This clonotype was counted ten times or more. The chain couples TRBV20-1 to TRBJ2-2; 8 bases line up with TRBD2. Per germline, CDR1 DFQATT and CDR2 SNEGSKA (reference sequence). This CDR3 region has 16 residues. Trimming took 0 bases from V and 2 from J; bases not matched to a gene: 5. For the CDR3, the DNA is TGCAGTGCTAGAGACGCGGGGGGTTTTAACACCGGGGAGCTGTTTTTT. It translates to CSARDAGGFNTGELFF.

Remarks on this clonotype: A read error may produce the germline difference seen at one junction end. The CDR3 loop reads CVSSDSRASYEQYF. The CDR3 bases are TGTGTCAGCAGTGATAGCAGGGCCTCCTACGAGCAGTACTTC. The chain links TRBV6-5 to TRBJ2-7; TRBD1 might be the D (5 bases). The CDR3 is 14 residues long. Germline values: CDR1 MNHEY, CDR2 SVGAGI.

This clonotype was detected only a few times. This chain uses TRBV19 with TRBJ1-2; tentatively, D is TRBD1 (6 bases). CDR3 length equals 14 residues. Germline CDR1 reads LNHDA; CDR2 reads SQIVND (reference sequence). The V end lost 9 bases, the J end lost 8 bases, and 22 bases lay between the germline ends. CDR3 region: CASGTVGRTGGYTF. Written as DNA, the CDR3 is TGTGCCAGCGGGACCGTTGGGCGTACAGGGGGCTACACCTTC.

This clonotype showed up many times. The genes are TRBV7-2 and TRBJ2-3, with D tentatively TRBD2 (6 bases). Germline assignment: CDR1 SGHTA and CDR2 FQGNSA. The CDR3 sequence is 15 residues long. Trimming took off 2 bases at V and 1 base at J, with 10 bases between the two ends. Here the CDR3 reads CASSLRRDRTDTQYF. CDR3 DNA: TGTGCCAGCAGCTTACGGCGGGACCGCACAGATACGCAGTATTTT. Filled out from reference TRBV7-2 and TRBJ2-3, the complete variable domain reads GAGVSQSPSNKVTEKGKDVELRCDPISGHTALYWYRQSLGQGLEFLIYFQGNSAPDKSGLPSDRFSAERTGGSVSTLTIQRTQQEDSAVYLCASSLRRDRTDTQYFGPGTRLTVL.

There are a few counts of this clonotype. The chain couples TRBV28 to TRBJ2-1, with 8 bases identical to TRBD1. The V gene end was trimmed by 6 bases and the J gene end by 2 bases; junction bases not matched to a gene: 6. Per the germline V gene, CDR1 is MDHEN and CDR2 is SYDVKM. This CDR3 region has 15 residues. CDR3: CASRGGQVAYNEQFF. The CDR3 DNA follows: TGTGCCAGCAGGGGGGGACAGGTCGCCTACAATGAGCAGTTCTTC.

This clonotype was detected ten times or more. The V and J genes are TRBV29-1 and TRBJ2-1; TRBD2 matches 8 bases. Germline V gene lookup returns CDR1 SQVTM and CDR2 ANQGSEA. With V trimmed by 6 bases and J by 2 bases, 6 bases remained unmatched. The CDR3 totals 14 residues. CDR3 loop: CSVPGRVPYNEQFF. The CDR3 DNA follows: TGCAGCGTACCCGGGAGGGTCCCCTACAATGAGCAGTTCTTC.

The chain recombines TRBV7-9 with TRBJ2-3; D not resolved. Trimming removed 4 bases from V and 0 bases from J, with 11 bases in between. The length of the CDR3 is 15 residues. Germline-derived CDR1 and CDR2 are SEHNR and FQNEAQ (reference sequence). The CDR3 is CASSSLQDSTDTQYF. DNA for the CDR3: TGTGCCAGCAGCTCACTGCAGGACAGCACAGATACGCAGTATTTT.

This clonotype was seen at least ten times. The chain carries TRBV6-2 or TRBV6-3 and TRBJ2-7; D may be TRBD1 or TRBD2 (5 bases each). Trimming removed 6 bases at V and 0 bases at J, with 12 bases between. Germline V gene sequence: CDR1 MNHEY, CDR2 SVGEGT. CDR3 size: 14 residues. CDR3 amino acids: CASSRSGTSYEQYF. CDR3 nucleotide sequence: TGTGCCAGCAGCAGATCCGGGACCTCCTACGAGCAGTACTTC.

The chain links TRBV15 to TRBJ1-2, with 7 positions matching TRBD1. The V gene end was trimmed by 0 bases and the J gene end by 13 bases; junction bases not matched to a gene: 11. The CDR3 sequence is 14 residues long. Germline V CDR1 and CDR2: LNHNV, YYDKDF (reference sequence). CDR3: CATSRDQGGTARTF. As DNA, the CDR3 is TGTGCCACCAGCAGAGATCAGGGGGGTACAGCTCGCACCTTC.